The entry that follows covers one T cell receptor beta chain sequence. Participant-reported clinical history was the basis for cohort assignment. This entry comes from a study of blood T cell repertoires in COVID-19. About the study: Spain, Italy and the United States supplied samples that represented acute and convalescent COVID-19. Sources were T cells, B-cell-depleted T cells, or PBMCs; the material itself was cDNA or gDNA.

Data came from immunoSEQ multiplex PCR; TCRdb stores just in-frame clones and leaves some out. The sample has a few hundred thousand clones; roughly four fifths are singletons. The CDR3 runs 13 residues. V was cut by 3 bases and J by 7 bases, with 12 bases left in between. The germline gives CDR1 LGHDT, CDR2 YNNKEL (reference sequence). V and J are TRBV3-1 (or the pseudogene TRBV3-2) and TRBJ1-1; D possibly corresponds to TRBD1 (6 bases). The sequencing input was PBMCs or T cells enriched from blood (not recorded which). This sequence was found in a man in his forties or fifties who had been exposed to COVID-19. CDR3 sequence: CASSQRGRDEAFF. The DNA for the CDR3 is TGTGCCAGCAGCCAGCGGGGGCGAGATGAAGCTTTCTTT.